This entry lists 32 T cell receptor beta chains sequenced from one sample in a study of stem cell transplantation in POMP-related autoinflammatory disease. Here immunoSEQ multiplex PCR was the method, and the copy in TCRdb shows in-frame clones only, minus some. The sample lists 25,000 to 40,000 clones, around 90% occurring once. Specimen: CD4+ T cells from PBMCs, collected before stem cell transplantation. Receptors originate from a human donor with POMP-related autoinflammation and immune dysregulation (PRAID).

V gene TRBV6-1 combines with J gene TRBJ2-7, with 11 bases identical to TRBD1. CDR3 length: 15 residues. V lost 4 bases to trimming and J lost 4 bases; unmatched junction nucleotides: 6. CDR1 MNHNS and CDR2 SASEGT come from the germline V gene. The CDR3 DNA is TGTGCCAGCAGTGCTAGGGACAGGGGGAATTACGAGCAGTACTTC. Amino acids: CASSARDRGNYEQYF.

The V and J genes are TRBV6-5 and TRBJ1-4; 9 positions agree with TRBD1. CDR1 is MNHEY and CDR2 is SVGAGI in the germline V gene. The length of the CDR3 is 15 residues. V lost 0 bases and J lost 8; bases outside the gene matches: 4. The CDR3 spells CASSYSGTGREKLFF. The CDR3 bases are TGTGCCAGCAGTTACTCGGGGACAGGGCGAGAAAAACTGTTTTTT.

The chain recombines TRBV7-8 with TRBJ2-5; 12 nucleotides match TRBD2. The trim removed 2 bases at V and 4 bases at J, leaving 2 bases unmatched. CDR3 size: 15 residues. Germline-derived CDR1 and CDR2 are SGHVS and FQNEAQ. The DNA for the CDR3 is TGTGCCAGCAGCTTATCTAGCGGGAGGGGAGAGACCCAGTACTTC. Its protein is CASSLSSGRGETQYF.

The V and J genes are TRBV6-6 and TRBJ2-3; 15 nucleotides match TRBD2. The CDR3 has 16 residues. The germline gives CDR1 MNHNY, CDR2 SVGAGI (reference sequence). V gave up 5 bases and J gave up 5 bases; unmatched junction bases: 5. Here the CDR3 reads CASSPGLAGGGDTQYF. The CDR3, as DNA: TGTGCCAGCAGTCCAGGACTAGCGGGAGGGGGAGATACGCAGTATTTT.

The rearrangement uses TRBV2 and TRBJ1-1, with a possible D match to TRBD1 (6 bases). This CDR3 has 13 residues. Trimming cost V 7 bases and J 4 bases, with 13 bases left between them. Germline V lookup: CDR1 SNHLY, CDR2 FYNNEI. The CDR3 DNA follows: TGTGCCAGCATGGTCGGGGGCGGCACTGAAGCTTTCTTT. Residues: CASMVGGGTEAFF.

The V gene is TRBV13, the J gene TRBJ2-1, with a possible D match to TRBD1 (7 bases). Trimming took off 5 bases at V and 8 bases at J, with 16 bases between the two ends. The CDR3 covers 14 residues. CDR1 PRHDT and CDR2 FYEKMQ come from the germline V gene (reference sequence). The CDR3 reads CASSRQGGVDEQFF. DNA of the CDR3: TGTGCCAGCAGCCGACAGGGCGGGGTGGATGAGCAGTTCTTC.

This chain joins TRBV7-3 and TRBJ2-7, with D possibly matching TRBD1 (6 bases). The V end was cut by 5 bases, the J end by 4 bases, with 18 bases between. Germline CDR1 and CDR2: SGHTA and FQGTGA. The CDR3 spans 15 residues. The CDR3 sequence is CASSLDRPFSYEQYF. CDR3 DNA sequence: TGTGCCAGCAGCCTCGACAGGCCCTTCTCTTACGAGCAGTACTTC.

The chain employs TRBV7-2 and TRBJ2-6; D is perhaps TRBD2 (6 bases). The germline V gene encodes CDR1 SGHTA and CDR2 FQGNSA. Trimming stripped 3 bases from V and 0 bases from J, with 9 bases between. The CDR3 contains 16 residues. The DNA for the CDR3 is TGTGCCAGCAGCTTGGAGGGAAGCTCTGGGGCCAACGTCCTGACTTTC. It codes for CASSLEGSSGANVLTF.

J is TRBJ1-5 and V is TRBV6-1; D gene ambiguous. The germline gives CDR1 MNHNS, CDR2 SASEGT. The V gene lost 2 bases and the J gene lost 4 bases, with 6 bases spanning the gap. The CDR3 is 13 residues long. CDR3 in DNA: TGTGCCAGCAGTGAACTGGGTAATCAGCCCCAGCATTTT. Translating it yields CASSELGNQPQHF.

The chain carries TRBV9 and TRBJ2-3; 8 nucleotides line up with TRBD2. V was pared by 3 bases and J by 4 bases, with 4 bases of the junction left unmatched. CDR1 is SGDLS, CDR2 YYNGEE, per germline. CDR3 length: 14 amino acids. The CDR3 coding sequence is TGTGCCAGCAGCGCGAGACTAGCGCCAGATACGCAGTATTTT. It codes for CASSARLAPDTQYF. The full variable domain, its missing parts supplied by reference TRBV9 and TRBJ2-3, is DSGVTQTPKHLITATGQRVTLRCSPRSGDLSVYWYQQSLDQGLQFLIQYYNGEERAKGNILERFSAQQFPDLHSELNLSSLELGDSALYFCASSARLAPDTQYFGPGTRLTVL.

The chain links TRBV18 to TRBJ2-3, with 9 bases identical to TRBD2. Unmatched junction bases numbered 10, after V lost 3 bases and J lost 0 bases. Germline CDR1 KGHSH, CDR2 LQKENI. The CDR3 is 18 amino acids. The CDR3 region is CASSPSASGISSTDTQYF. CDR3 DNA: TGTGCCAGCTCACCTTCGGCTAGCGGGATTTCTAGCACAGATACGCAGTATTTT.

The J gene is TRBJ2-3, the V gene TRBV19; no clear D gene. Germline values: CDR1 LNHDA, CDR2 SQIVND (reference sequence). The CDR3 runs to 17 residues. Trimming left V 6 bases short and J 1 base short, with 20 bases between. CDR3 sequence (DNA): TGTGCCAGTAGGCCCGTAGAAGGTCGCGTCGGCACAGATACGCAGTATTTT. It yields the protein CASRPVEGRVGTDTQYF.

This rearrangement joins TRBV4-2 to TRBJ2-1, with 14 bases matching TRBD2. V was pared by 0 bases and J by 9 bases, with 13 bases of the junction left unmatched. The V gene's germline CDR1 is LGHNA and CDR2 YNFKEQ. The CDR3 totals 19 residues. CDR3 sequence reads: CASSQDRVGTSGSQGEQFF. For the CDR3, the DNA is TGTGCCAGCAGCCAAGATCGAGTAGGGACTAGCGGGAGCCAGGGTGAGCAGTTCTTC.

The chain has TRBV11-2 and TRBJ1-3; 7 positions agree with TRBD1. Germline loops: CDR1 SGHAT, CDR2 FQNNGV. J was trimmed by 0 bases and V by 6 bases; bases with no gene match: 8. This CDR3 is built from 16 residues. The CDR3 loop reads CASRSGTDFSGNTIYF. The CDR3 DNA follows: TGTGCCAGCAGGTCGGGGACAGACTTCTCTGGAAACACCATATATTTT. Together with reference TRBV11-2 and TRBJ1-3, the CDR3 gives the full variable domain: EAGVAQSPRYKIIEKRQSVAFWCNPISGHATLYWYQQILGQGPKLLIQFQNNGVVDDSQLPKDRFSAERLKGVDSTLKIQPAKLEDSAVYLCASRSGTDFSGNTIYFGEGSWLTVV.

The rearrangement uses TRBV28 and TRBJ1-6; D perhaps matches TRBD1 (5 bases). Trimming removed 3 bases at V and 8 bases at J, with 8 bases between. The CDR3 loop spans 13 amino acids. Per the germline V gene, CDR1 is MDHEN and CDR2 is SYDVKM. CDR3 residues: CASSFLGDSPLHF. Written as DNA, the CDR3 is TGTGCCAGCAGTTTTCTGGGGGATTCACCCCTCCACTTT.

Here the CDR3 reads CASGSGMINNEQFF. Here the CDR3 DNA reads TGTGCTAGTGGTTCAGGGATGATCAATAATGAGCAGTTCTTC. The V call is TRBV12-5, the J call TRBJ2-1; tentatively, D is TRBD1 (5 bases). Germline V lookup: CDR1 LGHNT, CDR2 FRNRAP. The CDR3 has 14 residues. Between the trimmed V and J ends, which lost 4 bases and 7 bases, there was a span of 14 bases.

The rearrangement links TRBV4-2 to TRBJ1-2; the D is unclear. The CDR3 extends over 16 amino acids. Per the germline V gene, CDR1 is LGHNA and CDR2 is YNFKEQ. V shed 4 bases and J shed 0 bases, with 15 bases lying between them. The CDR3 spells CASSPTLEPANYGYTF. The DNA for the CDR3 is TGTGCCAGCAGCCCGACCCTGGAGCCCGCTAACTATGGCTACACCTTC.

The J gene is TRBJ2-1, the V gene TRBV5-4; a weak D match, TRBD2 (7 bases). The V gene lost 2 bases and the J gene lost 1 base, with 10 bases spanning the gap. The CDR3 contains 15 residues. The germline gives CDR1 SGHNT, CDR2 YYREEE (reference sequence). CDR3 loop: CASSLGGGSYNEQFF. DNA for the CDR3: TGTGCCAGCAGCTTAGGGGGGGGATCCTACAATGAGCAGTTCTTC. Together with reference TRBV5-4 and TRBJ2-1, the CDR3 gives the full variable domain: ETGVTQSPTHLIKTRGQQVTLRCSSQSGHNTVSWYQQALGQGPQFIFQYYREEENGRGNFPPRFSGLQFPNYSSELNVNALELDDSALYLCASSLGGGSYNEQFFGPGTRLTVL.

This clone was seen a handful of times. This chain uses TRBV27 with TRBJ1-5; D is perhaps TRBD1 (5 bases). CDR1 and CDR2 (germline): MNHEY, SMNVEV (reference sequence). This CDR3 region has 15 residues. V gave up 6 bases and J gave up 5 bases, with 17 bases separating them. DNA of the CDR3: TGTGCCAGCAGCCCTGGGACGGCAGCCCATCAGCCCCAGCATTTT. Protein sequence: CASSPGTAAHQPQHF.

The chain employs TRBV2 and TRBJ2-7; 8 positions match TRBD1. Per the germline V gene, CDR1 is SNHLY and CDR2 is FYNNEI. The CDR3 spans 15 residues. With 4 bases clipped from V and 0 bases from J, the junction kept 5 bases outside the gene matches. Here the CDR3 reads CASSGTGKYSYEQYF. CDR3 nucleotides: TGTGCCAGCAGTGGGACAGGGAAATACTCCTACGAGCAGTACTTC.

This sequence joins TRBV28 and TRBJ2-5, with 14 bases aligning to TRBD2. The CDR3 loop spans 15 amino acids. Trimming cost V 6 bases and J 4 bases; bases outside gene matches: 4. CDR1 is MDHEN, CDR2 SYDVKM, per germline. CDR3 sequence (DNA): TGTGCCAGCAGGAGGGGACTAGCGGGAGCAGAGACCCAGTACTTC. Amino acid sequence: CASRRGLAGAETQYF.

This rearrangement joins TRBV14 to TRBJ2-1; a weak D match, TRBD2 (6 bases). The germline gives CDR1 SGHDN, CDR2 FVKESK. The CDR3 contains 12 residues. Trimming removed 4 bases from V and 13 bases from J, with 14 bases in between. The CDR3 spells CASSLLWGVQFF. The CDR3 DNA is TGTGCCAGCAGCCTCCTTTGGGGGGTACAGTTCTTC.

The CDR3 spells CASSSSFGGLYEQYF. CDR3 nucleotides: TGTGCCAGCAGTTCCTCGTTCGGGGGCTTATACGAGCAGTACTTC. J is TRBJ2-7 and V is TRBV6-5, with D perhaps being TRBD1 or TRBD2 (6 bases each). Germline V gene lookup returns CDR1 MNHEY and CDR2 SVGAGI. This CDR3 is 15 amino acids long. Trimming pared 4 bases from V and 4 bases from J, leaving 17 bases between.

This clone was seen more than once but under ten times. CDR3 DNA sequence: TGTGCCAGCAGCTCTAGCCTGAACACTGAAGCTTTCTTT. Its translation: CASSSSLNTEAFF. The chain joins TRBV5-4 to TRBJ1-1; D gene ambiguous. The CDR3 sequence is 13 residues long. Germline lookup yields CDR1 SGHNT and CDR2 YYREEE (reference sequence). The germline V and J ends were trimmed by 3 bases and 0 bases, with 6 bases remaining between them.

J is TRBJ1-2 and V is TRBV2, with D possibly TRBD1 on 5 matching bases. Looked up from germline, CDR1 is SNHLY and CDR2 is FYNNEI. This CDR3 is 14 amino acids long. V lost 4 bases, J lost 4 bases, and 13 bases lay in between. The chain's CDR3 is CASSASRGTYGYTF. The CDR3 region has the DNA TGTGCCAGCAGTGCCTCTCGGGGGACCTATGGCTACACCTTC. Full variable domain (remainder filled in from reference TRBV2 and TRBJ1-2): EPEVTQTPSHQVTQMGQEVILRCVPISNHLYFYWYRQILGQKVEFLVSFYNNEISEKSEIFDDQFSVERPDGSNFTLKIRSTKLEDSAMYFCASSASRGTYGYTFGSGTRLTVV.

V gene TRBV5-1 combines with J gene TRBJ1-5, with D perhaps TRBD1 (5 bases). The CDR3 loop spans 14 amino acids. The ends were cut back, 5 bases at V and 7 bases at J, with 16 bases in the middle. Germline V gives CDR1 SGHRS, CDR2 YFSETQ. CDR3 protein: CASSSVPEGQPQHF. In nucleotides, the CDR3 is TGCGCCAGCAGTTCTGTCCCCGAGGGGCAGCCCCAGCATTTT.

The V call is TRBV5-1, the J call TRBJ2-1, with TRBD1 as a possible D gene (6 bases). The CDR3 is 17 residues long. Germline V gene data show CDR1 as SGHRS and CDR2 as YFSETQ. The V and J ends lost 2 bases and 0 bases respectively, with 15 bases between them. The CDR3 protein is CASSFGLTGSSYNEQFF. CDR3 bases: TGCGCCAGCAGCTTTGGACTTACAGGGAGCTCCTACAATGAGCAGTTCTTC.

The rearrangement links TRBV6-1 to TRBJ2-7; 10 positions match TRBD1. Germline loops: CDR1 MNHNS, CDR2 SASEGT. The CDR3 covers 16 residues. J was trimmed by 2 bases and V by 4 bases; bases with no gene match: 8. DNA of the CDR3: TGTGCCAGCAGTGGGCCGGGACAGGGGTGGCCCTACGAGCAGTACTTC. Translation: CASSGPGQGWPYEQYF.

This clone was seen once. The J gene is TRBJ2-3, the V gene TRBV9; 9 positions match TRBD2. Unmatched junction bases numbered 13, after V lost 4 bases and J lost 4 bases. CDR3 length: 17 residues. From germline, CDR1 is SGDLS and CDR2 YYNGEE. The CDR3 here is CASSLGGSGSIADTQYF. The CDR3 region has the DNA TGTGCCAGCAGCCTCGGGGGTAGCGGGAGTATCGCAGATACGCAGTATTTT.

The V gene is TRBV13, the J gene TRBJ2-1, with 8 bases matching TRBD1. V lost 5 bases, J lost 9 bases, and 6 bases stayed unmatched. Per germline, CDR1 PRHDT and CDR2 FYEKMQ (reference sequence). The CDR3 runs to 13 residues. For the CDR3, the DNA is TGTGCCAGCAGCCGACAGGGGACAGGTGAGCAGTTCTTC. This gives the protein CASSRQGTGEQFF.

V is TRBV5-1 and J is TRBJ1-3; 7 bases line up with TRBD1. This CDR3 region has 14 residues. The trim removed 3 bases at V and 0 bases at J, leaving 0 bases unmatched. CDR1 SGHRS and CDR2 YFSETQ come from the germline V gene. The CDR3 region is CASSWDSSGNTIYF. CDR3 in DNA: TGCGCCAGCAGCTGGGACAGCTCTGGAAACACCATATATTTT.

This rearrangement joins TRBV6-5 to TRBJ1-1; 7 nucleotides match TRBD1. V gave up 6 bases and J gave up 1 base; unmatched junction bases: 2. Germline assignment: CDR1 MNHEY and CDR2 SVGAGI. The CDR3 runs 13 residues. This chain's CDR3 is CASSWDRNTEAFF. CDR3 in DNA: TGTGCCAGCAGCTGGGACAGGAACACTGAAGCTTTCTTT.